This passage covers 7 T cell receptor beta chains from one sample sequenced in a study of tumour-infiltrating T cells in Burkitt lymphoma. Here immunoSEQ multiplex PCR was the method, and the copy in TCRdb shows in-frame clones only, minus some. Of 7,700 or so clones in the sample, around 70% were seen once. The sample was tumor tissue. These receptor sequences come from a human donor with diffuse large B-cell lymphoma.

The V call is TRBV25-1, the J call TRBJ1-2; D possibly corresponds to TRBD1 (5 bases). This CDR3 contains 14 residues. The germline gives CDR1 MGHDK, CDR2 SYGVNS. The ends were cut back, 0 bases at V and 7 bases at J, with 12 bases in the middle. CDR3 amino acids: CASSEYGQGTGYTF. Written as DNA, the CDR3 is TGTGCCAGCAGTGAATATGGGCAGGGTACTGGCTACACCTTC.

The rearrangement joins TRBV11-1 to TRBJ1-1; D is unresolved. This CDR3 spans 13 amino acids. The V end was cut by 5 bases, the J end by 1 base, with 8 bases between. CDR1 and CDR2 from the germline V gene are SGHAT and FQDESV (reference sequence). CDR3 DNA: TGTGCCAGCAGCCCCAACCGGAACACTGAAGCTTTCTTT. Amino acids: CASSPNRNTEAFF.

V is TRBV5-6 and J is TRBJ1-4, with D possibly matching TRBD1 (5 bases). Per the germline V gene, CDR1 is SGHDT and CDR2 is YYEEEE. The ends were cut back, 2 bases at V and 4 bases at J, with 15 bases in the middle. The CDR3 extends over 16 amino acids. The CDR3 DNA reads as TGTGCCAGCAGCTTTTTCGGGGCTGGAGATAATGAAAAACTGTTTTTT. It is translated as CASSFFGAGDNEKLFF.

In this sample, this clone turned up a few times. CDR3 in DNA: TGCAGCGCCATCCGAAACTACGAGCAGTACTTC. Translation: CSAIRNYEQYF. The chain has TRBV29-1 and TRBJ2-7, with unresolved D. The CDR3 has 11 residues. Deletions cut 7 bases from V and 3 bases from J, with 10 bases between. Germline assignment: CDR1 SQVTM and CDR2 ANQGSEA.

The gene calls are TRBV7-8 and TRBJ2-5; possible D gene TRBD1, 5 bases. Germline V lookup: CDR1 SGHVS, CDR2 FQNEAQ. V lost 5 bases to trimming and J lost 5 bases, with 18 bases between them. This CDR3 contains 15 residues. CDR3 sequence reads: CASSPRQNLGETQYF. The CDR3 DNA reads as TGTGCCAGCAGCCCCCGACAGAACCTCGGGGAGACCCAGTACTTC.

V is TRBV5-1 and J is TRBJ2-1, with D possibly TRBD1 on 6 matching bases. Trimming left V 0 bases short and J 3 bases short, with 10 bases between. There are 15 residues in the CDR3. The germline V gene encodes CDR1 SGHRS and CDR2 YFSETQ. For the CDR3, the DNA is TGCGCCAGCAGCTTGGCGACAGGTCTCTACAATGAGCAGTTCTTC. Its translation is CASSLATGLYNEQFF.

The chain has TRBV18 and TRBJ2-7; D uncertain. There are 16 residues in the CDR3. CDR1 and CDR2 (germline): KGHSH, LQKENI. Trimming removed 2 bases from V and 4 bases from J, with 18 bases in between. The CDR3 is CASSPTQAPVGYEQYF. In DNA, the CDR3 is TGTGCCAGCTCACCAACCCAGGCCCCTGTCGGATACGAGCAGTACTTC.